The rows below give T cell receptor beta chains drawn from one sample of a study of cytomegalovirus exposure and HLA in healthy donors. The method was immunoSEQ multiplex PCR; TCRdb's version includes in-frame clones alone and lacks a portion of them. There are around 94,000 clones in the sample; approximately 77% occur only once, and 10% lies in the top ten. Sequencing was performed on PBMCs. The source is a human donor in good health. The CDR3 runs from the conserved cysteine through the conserved F or W. D genes are given only for firm matches. Size is omitted from some rows. Given values are once, few, many or a class for expanded clones.

cdr3_nt | cdr3_aa | d_call | j_call | clone_size | v_call
TGTGCCAGCTTCCGGACGGGAATGAACACCGGGGAGCTGTTTTTT | CASFRTGMNTGELFF | . | TRBJ2-2 | . | TRBV5-8
TGTGCCAGCAGCTTGGGGGGCTGGGGGGGGATGAACACTGAAGCTTTCTTT | CASSLGGWGGMNTEAFF | . | TRBJ1-1 | . | TRBV5-4
TGTGCCTGGAGTACCTCGGGATGGGGGGACCTAAACTATGGCTACACCTTC | CAWSTSGWGDLNYGYTF | . | TRBJ1-2 | once | TRBV30
TGTGCCAGCAGGGGCCACACTGAAGCTTTCTTT | CASRGHTEAFF | . | TRBJ1-1 | . | TRBV11-1
TGCAGCGTTGAGCGGAACACTGAAGCTTTCTTT | CSVERNTEAFF | . | TRBJ1-1 | few | TRBV29-1
TGTGCCAGCAGCTTAGGGTCGGGGGGGACTAACACTGAAGCTTTCTTT | CASSLGSGGTNTEAFF | . | TRBJ1-1 | . | TRBV7-3
TGTGCCAGCAGCTTTGGGACATCCTCCTACGAGCAGTACTTC | CASSFGTSSYEQYF | . | TRBJ2-7 | . | TRBV7-9
TGTGCCATCAGTGAGTCGAGGGCGGGGGGGCAGTTGTACAATGAGCAGTTCTTC | CAISESRAGGQLYNEQFF | TRBD2 | TRBJ2-1 | . | TRBV10-3
TGCGCCAGCAGCCCACAGGGGGGGCAAGAAAAACTGTTTTTT | CASSPQGGQEKLFF | TRBD1 | TRBJ1-4 | . | TRBV5-1
TGTGCCAGCAGTTCCCATTATGCGGAAGGCAATCAGCCCCAGCATTTT | CASSSHYAEGNQPQHF | . | TRBJ1-5 | . | TRBV6-5
TGTGCCAGCAGTTTTATCGGGGGATCCTCCGTACCCGAACAAGAGACCCAGTACTTC | CASSFIGGSSVPEQETQYF | . | TRBJ2-5 | . | TRBV28
TGTGCCAGCAGCGCTACTAGCGGCCCCTACAATGAGCAGTTCTTC | CASSATSGPYNEQFF | TRBD2 | TRBJ2-1 | . | TRBV6-5
TGCGCCAGCAGGACAGCATTCGGCCCTTACGAGCAGTACTTC | CASRTAFGPYEQYF | . | TRBJ2-7 | few | TRBV5-1
TGTGCCACCAGCAGAGATCAGGCAGGGGGAGGTGGCTACACCTTC | CATSRDQAGGGGYTF | TRBD1 | TRBJ1-2 | once | TRBV15
TGTGCCAGCCGGGATGGCCAAATTAATTCACCCCTCCACTTT | CASRDGQINSPLHF | . | TRBJ1-6 | . | TRBV7-3
TGTGCCAGCAGCAAATCGGGACTAGCGGGAGCGCTCTCCTACAATGAGCAGTTCTTC | CASSKSGLAGALSYNEQFF | . | TRBJ2-1 | . | TRBV21-1
TGTGCCAGCAGCGCGGGAACGGGAGGGCTTCCAAAACAAGCTTACGAGCAGTACTTC | CASSAGTGGLPKQAYEQYF | TRBD2 | TRBJ2-7 | . | TRBV9
TGTGCCAGTATAACCGGGACACCGAGCAATCAGCCCCAGCATTTT | CASITGTPSNQPQHF | . | TRBJ1-5 | once | TRBV19
TGCGCCAGCAGCTTGGGGTCTACCGGTGGCTACACCTTC | CASSLGSTGGYTF | . | TRBJ1-2 | . | TRBV5-1
TGTGCCAGTAGTATCGGGGGAGGCTACACCTTC | CASSIGGGYTF | . | TRBJ1-2 | once | TRBV19
TGTGCCAGCAGCCGAGACAGGGCGTCCTACGAGCAGTACTTC | CASSRDRASYEQYF | TRBD1 | TRBJ2-7 | once | TRBV6-6
TGTGCCAGCTCACCGCGGACAGGGGGCACAGGTACGCAGTATTTT | CASSPRTGGTGTQYF | TRBD1 | TRBJ2-3 | . | TRBV18
TGTGCCAGCAGCCAAGAGCTGTCACCCACGGATTCACCCCTCCACTTT | CASSQELSPTDSPLHF | . | TRBJ1-6 | . | TRBV14
TGTGCCAGCAGAGGACAGAGTCATCAGCCCCAGCATTTT | CASRGQSHQPQHF | . | TRBJ1-5 | once | TRBV6-1
TGTGCCAGCAGTTACCAGGGGGGAGATAGCAATCAGCCCCAGCATTTT | CASSYQGGDSNQPQHF | TRBD1 | TRBJ1-5 | . | TRBV6-6
TGCAGCGTTGGCGACAGGGCTAGCACAGATACGCAGTATTTT | CSVGDRASTDTQYF | TRBD1 | TRBJ2-3 | . | TRBV29-1
TGTGCCAGCAGCGTAGATGCGAGGCGCACAGATACGCAGTATTTT | CASSVDARRTDTQYF | . | TRBJ2-3 | once | TRBV9
TGTGCCAGCAGTACGAGTCCAGGGGGCGGGAAAGAGACCCAGTACTTC | CASSTSPGGGKETQYF | TRBD1 | TRBJ2-5 | . | TRBV9
TGCGCCAGCAGCCTGACTAGCGGGAGAGCTAGTGAGCAGTTCTTC | CASSLTSGRASEQFF | TRBD2 | TRBJ2-1 | . | TRBV4-1
TGTGCCAGTAGTGGGGGAGGGAGGGGTGACACAGATACGCAGTATTTT | CASSGGGRGDTDTQYF | TRBD2 | TRBJ2-3 | . | TRBV19
TGTGCCAGCAGCTTAAGGAGCGGCTCCTACAATGAGCAGTTCTTC | CASSLRSGSYNEQFF | . | TRBJ2-1 | . | TRBV11-3
TGTGCTAGTGGCCTATCAGGGGAAGGGCAGCCCCAGCATTTT | CASGLSGEGQPQHF | . | TRBJ1-5 | once | TRBV12-5
TGTGCCAGCAGCGCTACAGGGTCTGAAGCTTTCTTT | CASSATGSEAFF | . | TRBJ1-1 | . | TRBV9
TGTGCCAGCAGCTTGGCCCTGGGCACAGATACGCAGTATTTT | CASSLALGTDTQYF | . | TRBJ2-3 | . | TRBV7-9
TGTGCCAGCAGCTCTACAGTTAGCAATCAGCCCCAGCATTTT | CASSSTVSNQPQHF | . | TRBJ1-5 | . | TRBV6-5
TGCGCCAGCAGCCCGAGACCCGGGTCCATTAATGAAAAACTGTTTTTT | CASSPRPGSINEKLFF | . | TRBJ1-4 | . | TRBV5-1
TGTGCCAGCAGCTTGGGTGTAGCGGGGGCCGCCAAAAACATTCAGTACTTC | CASSLGVAGAAKNIQYF | TRBD2 | TRBJ2-4 | once | TRBV5-6
TGTGCCAGCAGCTTTATTCTGGGGACTAGCGGGTATCAAGAGACCCAGTACTTC | CASSFILGTSGYQETQYF | TRBD2 | TRBJ2-5 | . | TRBV7-9
TGTGCCAGCAGTTTAGGCGGGAACGCTGAAGCTTTCTTT | CASSLGGNAEAFF | . | TRBJ1-1 | . | TRBV27
TGTGCCACCAGCAGAGATGGGGGGGCTAATGAAAAACTGTTTTTT | CATSRDGGANEKLFF | . | TRBJ1-4 | . | TRBV15